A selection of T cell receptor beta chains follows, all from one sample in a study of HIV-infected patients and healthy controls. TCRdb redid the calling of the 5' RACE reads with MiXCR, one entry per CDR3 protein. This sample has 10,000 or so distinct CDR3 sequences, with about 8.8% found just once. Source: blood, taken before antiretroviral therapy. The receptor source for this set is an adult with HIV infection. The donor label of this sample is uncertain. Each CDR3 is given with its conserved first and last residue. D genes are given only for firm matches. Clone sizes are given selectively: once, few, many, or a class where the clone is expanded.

DNA: TGCAGTGCTAGAAGCCAAGAGACCCAGTACTTC; CDR3: CSARSQETQYF; size: -; length: 11; J: TRBJ2-5; D: -; V: TRBV20-1
DNA: TGTGCCAGCAGCGTATCCACGGACACTGAAGCTTTCTTT; CDR3: CASSVSTDTEAFF; size: many; length: 13; J: TRBJ1-1; D: -; V: TRBV9
DNA: TGCGCCAGCAGCCCCGACATCCCCGGGTGGGATGAGCAGTTCTTC; CDR3: CASSPDIPGWDEQFF; size: few; length: 15; J: TRBJ2-1; D: -; V: TRBV5-1
DNA: TGTGCCAGCAGCCAATTCAGGCCCCTTGATACGCAGTATTTT; CDR3: CASSQFRPLDTQYF; size: -; length: 14; J: TRBJ2-3; D: -; V: TRBV11-2
DNA: TGTGCCAGCAGGGCTGTCGATTCACCCCTCCACTTT; CDR3: CASRAVDSPLHF; size: many; length: 12; J: TRBJ1-6; D: -; V: TRBV6-5
DNA: TGTGCCAGCAGAGCCTACAGGGGCTCCTACAATGAGCAGTTCTTC; CDR3: CASRAYRGSYNEQFF; size: -; length: 15; J: TRBJ2-1; D: TRBD1; V: TRBV6-5
DNA: TGTGCCGGGCCGAGTAGGGACATCACAGATACGCAGTATTTT; CDR3: CAGPSRDITDTQYF; size: few; length: 14; J: TRBJ2-3; D: -; V: TRBV11-3
DNA: TGTGCCAGTAGTATTCGCAGGTTTTCGGGCACTGAAGCTTTCTTT; CDR3: CASSIRRFSGTEAFF; size: few; length: 15; J: TRBJ1-1; D: -; V: TRBV19
DNA: TGCAGTGCTAGAGCAGACAGGGGGCAGAACACCGGGGAGCTGTTTTTT; CDR3: CSARADRGQNTGELFF; size: many; length: 16; J: TRBJ2-2; D: TRBD1; V: TRBV20-1
DNA: TGTGCCAGTAGTTTCGGGACAGCAGACCAGCCCCAGCATTTT; CDR3: CASSFGTADQPQHF; size: -; length: 14; J: TRBJ1-5; D: TRBD1; V: TRBV19
DNA: TGTGCCAGCAGCGGGGGTGGCTCTGGGGCCAACGTCCTGACTTTC; CDR3: CASSGGGSGANVLTF; size: -; length: 15; J: TRBJ2-6; D: -; V: TRBV7-2
DNA: TGTGCCAGCAGTCTACTCGGACTAGCGGAGAACACCGGGGAGCTGTTTTTT; CDR3: CASSLLGLAENTGELFF; size: -; length: 17; J: TRBJ2-2; D: TRBD2; V: TRBV6-1
DNA: TGTGCCAGCAGCCAAACACTGACAGAGAACACTGAAGCTTTCTTT; CDR3: CASSQTLTENTEAFF; size: many; length: 15; J: TRBJ1-1; D: -; V: TRBV3-1
DNA: TGTGCCAGCAGTTTACCCCAGCGTACCCTTAACTATGGCTACACCTTC; CDR3: CASSLPQRTLNYGYTF; size: many; length: 16; J: TRBJ1-2; D: -; V: TRBV28